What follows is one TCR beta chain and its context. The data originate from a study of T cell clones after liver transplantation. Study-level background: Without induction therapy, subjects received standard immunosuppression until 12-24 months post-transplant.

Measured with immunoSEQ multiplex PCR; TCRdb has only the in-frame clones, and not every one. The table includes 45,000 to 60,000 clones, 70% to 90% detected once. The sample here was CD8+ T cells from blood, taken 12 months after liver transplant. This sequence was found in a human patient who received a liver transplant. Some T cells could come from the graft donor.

The CDR3 sequence: CASSDYYSYEQYF. As DNA, the CDR3 is TGCGCCAGCAGTGACTACTACTCCTACGAGCAGTACTTC. The rearrangement joins TRBV10-2 to TRBJ2-7; no definite D call. The V end lost 3 bases, the J end lost 0 bases, and 6 bases lay between the germline ends. Germline assignment: CDR1 WSHSY and CDR2 SAAADI. The CDR3 spans 13 residues.